The 8 T cell receptor beta chains below all came from one sample that was sequenced in a study of blood T cell repertoires in COVID-19. Produced via immunoSEQ multiplex PCR; TCRdb's table is partial and in-frame only. The sample lists some 240,000 clones, around 83% occurring once. The sample taken for sequencing was peripheral blood. These receptors came from a woman in her 70s with COVID-19, enrolled during active disease.

This chain joins TRBV28 and TRBJ1-2; a possible D gene is TRBD1 (5 bases). The CDR3 runs 15 residues. Per germline, CDR1 MDHEN and CDR2 SYDVKM. The V end was cut by 5 bases, the J end by 5 bases, with 18 bases between. The CDR3, as DNA: TGTGCCAGCAGTCAACGGGGGATAGGGGCTTATGGCTACACCTTC. This codes for CASSQRGIGAYGYTF.

J is TRBJ2-7 and V is TRBV28; D possibly corresponds to TRBD2 (6 bases). The germline V and J ends were trimmed by 5 bases and 8 bases, with 19 bases remaining between them. The CDR3 has 14 amino acids. Germline V gene data show CDR1 as MDHEN and CDR2 as SYDVKM. The CDR3 is CASSGGEDGSKQYF. DNA of the CDR3: TGTGCCAGCAGTGGGGGAGAGGACGGGAGCAAGCAGTACTTC.

The V call is TRBV6-5, the J call TRBJ2-7, with TRBD1 matching over 9 bases. In germline, CDR1 is MNHEY, CDR2 SVGAGI. V shed 4 bases and J 6 bases; nucleotides not matched to a gene: 10. CDR3 size: 15 residues. The CDR3 region is CASSFRRDRVTEQYF. DNA of the CDR3: TGTGCCAGCAGTTTTCGAAGGGACAGGGTAACCGAGCAGTACTTC.

J is TRBJ2-5 and V is TRBV9, with 10 bases matching TRBD2. CDR1 and CDR2 from the germline V gene are SGDLS and YYNGEE. Unmatched junction bases numbered 7, after V lost 1 base and J lost 4 bases. CDR3 size: 16 residues. This CDR3 reads CASSVTSGIRGETQYF. CDR3 nucleotides: TGTGCCAGCAGCGTAACTAGCGGGATACGGGGAGAGACCCAGTACTTC.

The rearrangement uses TRBV19 and TRBJ2-1, with 10 nucleotides matching TRBD1. CDR1 LNHDA and CDR2 SQIVND come from the germline V gene (reference sequence). V shed 3 bases and J 0 bases; nucleotides not matched to a gene: 11. The CDR3 totals 19 residues. The CDR3 protein is CASSIRGTGAISSYNEQFF. The DNA for the CDR3 is TGTGCCAGTAGTATTCGTGGGACAGGGGCCATCAGCTCCTACAATGAGCAGTTCTTC.

The chain carries TRBV5-1 and TRBJ2-1; no clear D. V was cut by 0 bases and J by 5 bases, with 15 bases left in between. CDR1 is SGHRS, CDR2 YFSETQ, per germline. CDR3 size: 16 residues. This CDR3 is CASSLGPSPTNNEQFF. In nucleotides, the CDR3 is TGCGCCAGCAGCTTGGGACCTTCCCCAACTAACAATGAGCAGTTCTTC. Drawing the rest from reference TRBV5-1 and TRBJ2-1, the complete variable domain is KAGVTQTPRYLIKTRGQQVTLSCSPISGHRSVSWYQQTPGQGLQFLFEYFSETQRNKGNFPGRFSGRQFSNSRSEMNVSTLELGDSALYLCASSLGPSPTNNEQFFGPGTRLTVL.

V gene TRBV6-5 combines with J gene TRBJ1-1; D remains ambiguous. Germline-derived CDR1 and CDR2 are MNHEY and SVGAGI. The CDR3 is 13 amino acids. Trimming took off 5 bases at V and 0 bases at J, with 7 bases between the two ends. The chain's CDR3 is CASSPMMNTEAFF. The CDR3 DNA reads TGTGCCAGCAGTCCTATGATGAACACTGAAGCTTTCTTT.

This clone occurred many times. This rearrangement joins TRBV5-1 to TRBJ1-2; TRBD1 matches 7 bases. The CDR3 runs 16 residues. Germline assignment: CDR1 SGHRS and CDR2 YFSETQ. With 8 bases clipped from V and 4 bases from J, the junction kept 17 bases outside the gene matches. CDR3 nucleotide sequence: TGCGCCAGTAACTGCCGCCGGGACAGCTGCCGCTATGGCTACACCTTC. Its translation: CASNCRRDSCRYGYTF.